Listed below are T cell receptor beta chains from one sample, sequenced in a study of response to subunit inactivated influenza vaccine. TCRdb reanalysed the RT-PCR reads using MiXCR and keeps one entry per CDR3 protein. The sample records 500,000 to 700,000 distinct CDR3 sequences, roughly 25% being singletons. These data also featured in a second study, about T cells expressing NK-cell markers.

Sequences were derived from CD4+ T cells sorted from PBMCs, sampled 11 to 12 days after vaccination. These receptors originate from a man over 45 who received an inactivated influenza vaccine. Both conserved end residues are part of each CDR3. The D gene is left open where the match is weak. Some rows have no size entry. The others give once, few or many, or a class for an expanded clone.

NA TRBJ1-1 TRBV11-2 few CASSLERLLNTEAFF TGTGCCAGCAGCTTAGAACGACTCCTGAACACTGAAGCTTTCTTT
NA TRBJ2-5 TRBV20-1 few CSARMGGVETQYF TGCAGTGCTAGAATGGGGGGCGTGGAGACCCAGTACTTC
TRBD2 TRBJ2-1 TRBV12-3/TRBV12-4 NA CASSSGTSGSNEQFF TGTGCCAGCAGCTCCGGGACTAGCGGGAGTAATGAGCAGTTCTTC
NA TRBJ2-5 TRBV7-2 NA CASSNLGTQYF TGTGCCAGCAGCAACCTAGGGACCCAGTACTTC
TRBD1 TRBJ2-6 TRBV6-2/TRBV6-3 few CASTPRDRGPGANVLTF TGTGCCAGCACCCCTCGGGACAGGGGGCCAGGGGCCAACGTCCTGACTTTC
TRBD1 TRBJ2-5 TRBV6-2/TRBV6-3 few CASIDAGQGSETQYF TGTGCCAGCATTGACGCGGGACAGGGGTCGGAGACCCAGTACTTC
NA TRBJ2-7 TRBV20-1 NA CSARDLRGDYEQYF TGCAGTGCAAGGGACCTCCGAGGGGATTACGAGCAGTACTTC
NA TRBJ1-3 TRBV9 NA CASSVGQLGSGNTIYF TGTGCCAGCAGCGTAGGCCAGTTGGGCTCTGGAAACACCATATATTTT
TRBD2 TRBJ2-5 TRBV5-1 many CASSMGLAWETQYF TGCGCCAGCAGCATGGGACTAGCGTGGGAGACCCAGTACTTC
TRBD1 TRBJ2-5 TRBV12-3/TRBV12-4 few CASSWDSRAQYF TGTGCCAGCAGTTGGGACAGTCGCGCCCAGTACTTC
NA TRBJ1-2 TRBV19 NA CASSIAGRFTYGYTF TGTGCCAGTAGTATAGCAGGCAGATTTACTTATGGCTACACCTTC
TRBD1 TRBJ1-5 TRBV12-3/TRBV12-4 few CASSQTQGAGNQPQHF TGTGCCAGCAGTCAAACACAGGGGGCTGGCAATCAGCCCCAGCATTTT
TRBD1 TRBJ1-1 TRBV7-2 NA CASRKGQANTEAFF TGTGCCAGCAGGAAAGGACAGGCAAACACTGAAGCTTTCTTT
TRBD1 TRBJ2-7 TRBV5-1 few CASSLRPTGGEQYF TGCGCCAGCAGCTTGCGGCCGACAGGGGGCGAGCAGTACTTC
NA TRBJ2-3 TRBV10-3 few CAISESSSGWGTDTQYF TGTGCCATCAGTGAGTCTTCGTCGGGCTGGGGCACAGATACGCAGTATTTT
NA TRBJ2-1 TRBV3-1 few CASSQTLARGGWNEQFF TGTGCCAGCAGCCAAACCCTCGCTCGGGGAGGTTGGAATGAGCAGTTCTTC
TRBD1 TRBJ2-3 TRBV9 few CASSTKDRGTDTQYF TGTGCCAGCAGCACCAAGGACAGGGGAACAGATACGCAGTATTTT
NA TRBJ2-7 TRBV28 NA CASSFTLSLYEQYF TGTGCCAGCAGTTTTACCCTTAGCCTCTACGAGCAGTACTTC
NA TRBJ2-7 TRBV6-5 NA CASSYSRSPSVGEQYF TGTGCCAGCAGTTACTCCCGATCCCCGTCCGTCGGCGAGCAGTACTTC
TRBD1 TRBJ1-1 TRBV6-2/TRBV6-3 NA CASSVPGQRGITEAFF TGTGCCAGCAGTGTCCCGGGACAGCGGGGGATCACTGAAGCTTTCTTT
NA TRBJ1-6 TRBV12-3/TRBV12-4 NA CASSSTRSPLHF TGTGCCAGCAGCTCGACCCGTTCACCCCTCCACTTT
NA TRBJ1-2 TRBV30 NA CAWKTALYGYTF TGTGCCTGGAAGACTGCCCTTTATGGCTACACCTTC
TRBD2 TRBJ2-3 TRBV12-3/TRBV12-4 few CASSPPAGGGTQYF TGTGCCAGCAGCCCACCCGCGGGAGGAGGGACGCAGTATTTT
NA TRBJ2-7 TRBV20-1 NA CSAPDGASREQYF TGCAGTGCTCCAGACGGGGCTAGCCGCGAGCAGTACTTC
NA TRBJ2-1 TRBV7-2 few CASSSRVDYNEQFF TGTGCCAGCAGCTCTCGGGTGGACTACAATGAGCAGTTCTTC
NA TRBJ2-5 TRBV7-2 few CAIGGLETQYF TGTGCCATAGGGGGATTGGAGACCCAGTACTTC
NA TRBJ1-2 TRBV6-1 NA CASRTAFGQNYGYTF TGTGCCAGCAGAACGGCGTTTGGGCAAAACTATGGCTACACCTTC
NA TRBJ2-4 TRBV4-3 many CASSQDRSRQYF TGCGCCAGCAGCCAAGACCGGTCTCGGCAGTACTTC
NA TRBJ2-7 TRBV12-3/TRBV12-4 NA CASSLAGFGDEQYF TGTGCCAGCAGTTTAGCGGGTTTCGGTGACGAGCAGTACTTC
NA TRBJ2-5 TRBV21-1 few CASSKSRGLAGETQYF TGTGCCAGCAGCAAAAGTCGAGGACTAGCTGGGGAGACCCAGTACTTC
TRBD2 TRBJ2-3 TRBV5-4 few CASSLRASGRAGDTDTQYF TGTGCCAGCAGCTTAAGGGCTAGCGGGAGGGCCGGTGACACAGATACGCAGTATTTT
TRBD2 TRBJ2-1 TRBV6-2/TRBV6-3 NA CASSRRLAGGGGFYNEQFF TGTGCCAGCAGCCGCCGGCTAGCGGGAGGAGGTGGATTCTACAATGAGCAGTTCTTC
TRBD1 TRBJ1-1 TRBV12-3/TRBV12-4 few CASSPDGTGRTEAFF TGTGCCAGCAGTCCAGATGGGACAGGGCGCACTGAAGCTTTCTTT
NA TRBJ2-1 TRBV20-1 NA CSATGEGGTYNEQFF TGCAGTGCGACGGGCGAGGGGGGCACCTACAATGAGCAGTTCTTC
NA TRBJ2-5 TRBV5-1 many CASSLLGGQETQYF TGCGCCAGCAGCTTATTAGGGGGCCAAGAGACCCAGTACTTC
NA TRBJ1-3 TRBV7-2 NA CASSLAAISGGNTIYF TGTGCCAGCAGCTTAGCGGCTATAAGCGGTGGAAACACCATATATTTT
NA TRBJ2-6 TRBV24-1 NA CATSDPGRPGANVLTF TGTGCCACCAGTGACCCGGGACGACCTGGGGCCAACGTCCTGACTTTC
TRBD1 TRBJ1-1 TRBV27 NA CASSSGGRSREAFF TGTGCCAGCAGTTCAGGGGGCAGGTCCCGTGAAGCTTTCTTT